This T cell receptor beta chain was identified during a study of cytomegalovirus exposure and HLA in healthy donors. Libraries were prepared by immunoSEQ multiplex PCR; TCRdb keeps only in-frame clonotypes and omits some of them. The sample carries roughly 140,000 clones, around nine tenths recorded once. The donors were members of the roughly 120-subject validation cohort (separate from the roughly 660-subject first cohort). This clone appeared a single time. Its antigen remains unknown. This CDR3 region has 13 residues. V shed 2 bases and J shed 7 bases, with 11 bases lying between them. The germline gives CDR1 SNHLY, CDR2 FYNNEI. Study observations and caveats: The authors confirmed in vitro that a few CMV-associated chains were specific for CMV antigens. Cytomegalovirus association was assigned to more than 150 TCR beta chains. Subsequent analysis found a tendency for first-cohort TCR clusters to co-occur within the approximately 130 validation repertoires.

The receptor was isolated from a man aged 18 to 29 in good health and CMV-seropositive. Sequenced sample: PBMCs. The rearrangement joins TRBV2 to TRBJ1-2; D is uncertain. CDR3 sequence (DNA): TGTGCCAGCAGTGAATTTAGACTGGGTGGCTACACCTTC. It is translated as CASSEFRLGGYTF.